The TCR beta chain described here comes from a study of OX40 agonist ivuxolimab in advanced cancers. Study overall: Ivuxolimab was administered intravenously to patients at 0.01 to 10 mg/kg every 2 weeks. Three patients responded partially, comprising one with hepatocellular carcinoma and two with cutaneous melanoma.

Points on this clone: Its matching antigen is unknown.

Findings and limits, study-wide: CD8+ T cells (on average) carried more expanded clones than CD4+ T cells.

Patients with a history of autoimmune disease or on systemic immunosuppression were excluded. Clones were sequenced by immunoSEQ multiplex PCR, and TCRdb holds only the in-frame ones, with some missing. The sample consists of about 82,000 clones, 83% of them appearing once. CDR1 and CDR2 from the germline V gene are DFQATT and SNEGSKA (reference sequence). The CDR3 contains 11 residues. Losses at the gene ends were 7 bases for V and 5 bases for J; bases not matched to a gene: 5. The chain employs TRBV20-1 and TRBJ2-7, with TRBD1 identical over 7 bases. The source was CD4+ or CD8+ T cells sorted from blood, collected in a trial of the OX40 agonist ivuxolimab. The source is an adult with an advanced solid tumor such as melanoma, head and neck, liver or kidney cancer. CDR3 sequence (DNA): TGCAGTGTCAGCCAGGGGGACGAGCAGTACTTC. Translating gives CSVSQGDEQYF.